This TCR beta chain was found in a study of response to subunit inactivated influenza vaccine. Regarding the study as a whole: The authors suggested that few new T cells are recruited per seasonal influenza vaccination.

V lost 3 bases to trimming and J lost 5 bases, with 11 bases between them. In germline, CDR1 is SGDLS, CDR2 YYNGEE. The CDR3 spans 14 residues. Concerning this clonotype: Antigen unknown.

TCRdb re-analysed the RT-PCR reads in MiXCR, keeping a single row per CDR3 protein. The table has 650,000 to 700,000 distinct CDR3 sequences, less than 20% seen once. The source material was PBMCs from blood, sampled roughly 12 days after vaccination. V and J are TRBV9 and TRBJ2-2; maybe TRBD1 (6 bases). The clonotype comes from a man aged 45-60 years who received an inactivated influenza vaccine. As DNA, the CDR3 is TGTGCCAGCAGCGCTCTACAGGGAACCGGGGAGCTGTTTTTT. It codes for CASSALQGTGELFF.